The entry below gives a single TCR beta chain sequence along with its context. As yet, its antigen is unknown. These data are taken from a study of CD8+ T cells in alopecia areata. Whole-study context: A regimen of oral tofacitinib, 5 to 10 mg twice daily, was given to treated patients. Tofacitinib ran 6 to 18 months, followed by 6 months off drug. Treated patients' severity was scored by percentage of affected scalp area.

Findings of the study overall: Persistence in scalp and blood during tofacitinib was observed for many expanded lesional clones.

RNA, once extracted, was reverse transcribed into cDNA for use as the sequencing template. Generated by immunoSEQ multiplex PCR, the TCRdb table keeps only in-frame clones and is missing some. The sample lists under 150,000 clones; less than 70% were seen once. This CDR3 region has 11 residues. Germline CDR1 and CDR2: MGHDK and SYGVNS. Trimming took 3 bases from V and 7 from J, leaving 6 bases between them. The treatment here: oral pan-JAK inhibitor, 5-10 mg twice daily. This sample comprised CD4+ T cells sorted from blood, obtained at week 24, from a patient treated with tofacitinib. The rearrangement links TRBV25-1 to TRBJ1-1; D is undetermined. The sequence was obtained from a human donor with alopecia areata. The DNA for the CDR3 is TGTGCCAGCAGTGAGGAGGGTGAAGCTTTCTTT. Translation: CASSEEGEAFF.